These T cell receptor beta chains were read from a single sample in a study of T cells in Graves' hyperthyroidism and ophthalmopathy. TCRdb passed the multiplex PCR reads through MiXCR, listing each CDR3 protein once. The table shows roughly 500,000 distinct CDR3 sequences, with roughly 14% occurring only once. The sample consisted of blood. These receptor sequences come from a woman aged 30 to 39 with Graves' hyperthyroidism that later progressed to Graves' ophthalmopathy. The CDR3 runs from the conserved cysteine through the conserved F or W.

v_gene	j_gene	CDR3aa
TRBV6-1	TRBJ2-5	CASSQSRGDTQTQYF
TRBV30	TRBJ1-2	CAWSVPALYGYTF
TRBV5-1	TRBJ1-6	CASRGDGNSPLHF
TRBV29-1	TRBJ1-3	CSVEGGGNTIYF
TRBV15	TRBJ1-5	CATTEQGDQPQHF
TRBV19	TRBJ1-2	CASSSRDREGYTF
TRBV6-2/TRBV6-3	TRBJ2-3	CACRDYITDTQYF
TRBV11-3	TRBJ2-6	CASSPRQGSSGANVLTF
TRBV18	TRBJ2-2	CASNPVGLASSGELFF
TRBV6-1	TRBJ2-5	CASGRSQETQYF
TRBV9	TRBJ1-2	CASSVDQANYGYTF
TRBV20-1	TRBJ2-1	CSANQGTLSYNEQFF
TRBV6-2/TRBV6-3	TRBJ2-1	CASSYSPSLDEQFF
TRBV20-1	TRBJ2-1	CSAGETDNEQFF
TRBV7-8	TRBJ2-7	CASRRGGTSYEQCF
TRBV25-1	TRBJ1-1	CASSDYRNMNTEAFF
TRBV28	TRBJ1-6	CASTDPNSPLHF
TRBV10-3	TRBJ1-2	CAISVGAGASGYTF
TRBV5-1	TRBJ1-2	CASSTTQGGRDGYTF
TRBV20-1	TRBJ2-7	CSWVRGAYEQYF
TRBV5-6	TRBJ1-4	CASRLRGRNEKLFF
TRBV9	TRBJ2-7	CASSAGGRGQIYEQYF
TRBV4-1	TRBJ2-7	CASSHDTGREQYF
TRBV24-1	TRBJ2-7	CATSDRTGATYEQYF
TRBV3-1	TRBJ1-1	CASSQGQGRSEAFF
TRBV6-1	TRBJ2-5	CATSFSGQETQYF
TRBV9	TRBJ2-4	CASSLSVAKNIQYF
TRBV11-2	TRBJ2-7	CASSTRTSGRYEQYF
TRBV7-8	TRBJ1-1	CASSSLQGAEAFF
TRBV5-1	TRBJ2-1	CASSLGPSRYNEQFF
TRBV27	TRBJ1-1	CASISGVNTEAFF
TRBV27	TRBJ2-3	CASSFTDPTDTQYF
TRBV20-1	TRBJ1-6	CSARRTGTGDSPLHF
TRBV11-3	TRBJ1-2	CASSSSTTPLDYGYTF
TRBV11-3	TRBJ1-1	CASSPNDGLGTEAFF
TRBV6-1	TRBJ2-5	CASSYWAGAQETQYF
TRBV20-1	TRBJ2-7	CSARESGRSSEQYF
TRBV24-1	TRBJ2-3	CATSAILAGPTDTQYF
TRBV6-6	TRBJ2-2	CASSYLASEGTGELFF
TRBV20-1	TRBJ1-6	CSAVGTGNSPLHF
TRBV19	TRBJ1-4	CASSYDDRVHEKLFF
TRBV6-1	TRBJ2-5	CASSVDFTLRETQYF
TRBV7-8	TRBJ2-2	CASSPSLVAGGTGELFF
TRBV12-3/TRBV12-4	TRBJ2-3	CASRKTSGSTDTQYF
TRBV30	TRBJ2-1	CAWDGEREGDEQFF
TRBV6-1	TRBJ1-1	CASSEQGGVNAEAFF
TRBV12-3/TRBV12-4	TRBJ2-3	CASSQTPGQSTDTQYF
TRBV2	TRBJ1-2	CASSSLTGNIYGYTF
TRBV24-1	TRBJ1-2	CATSEDRGLGYTF
TRBV29-1	TRBJ2-7	CSVEVADNYEQYF
TRBV7-9	TRBJ2-2	CASSLAGGPAGELFF
TRBV18	TRBJ2-1	CASSPPKTTNNEQFF